The 7 T cell receptor beta chains below come from one sample, sequenced in a study of OX40 agonist ivuxolimab in advanced cancers. Profiled with immunoSEQ multiplex PCR; TCRdb holds only in-frame clones, not every one. The sample lists tens of thousands of clones; roughly 88% were seen once. This sample comprised CD4+ or CD8+ T cells sorted from blood, obtained in a trial of the OX40 agonist ivuxolimab. These receptors were obtained from an adult with an advanced solid tumor such as melanoma, head and neck, liver or kidney cancer.

This clone was found once. This sequence joins TRBV4-2 and TRBJ1-4, with D unresolved. The CDR3 is 13 residues long. Germline V lookup: CDR1 LGHNA, CDR2 YNFKEQ. V lost 0 bases, J lost 8 bases, and 7 bases lay in between. CDR3 DNA sequence: TGTGCCAGCAGCCAAGACAATCAAGAAAAACTGTTTTTT. Protein: CASSQDNQEKLFF.

The chain carries TRBV19 and TRBJ2-2, with 11 positions matching TRBD1. CDR3 length: 16 amino acids. V dropped 7 bases and J dropped 6; count of bases not matched to a gene: 10. Germline V CDR1 and CDR2: LNHDA, SQIVND (reference sequence). CDR3 nucleotides: TGTGCCAGTACTCCCGAGGGACAGGGGGAGGCCGGGGAGCTGTTTTTT. Residues: CASTPEGQGEAGELFF.

The chain uses TRBV19 and TRBJ1-5; tentatively, D is TRBD1 (6 bases). The CDR3 sequence is 16 residues long. The germline CDR1 and CDR2 sequences are LNHDA and SQIVND (reference sequence). V lost 7 bases and J 3 bases, leaving 19 bases between the germline ends. The CDR3 coding sequence is TGTGCCAGTAAGGCGTGGGGGGAGGGGGACAATCAGCCCCAGCATTTT. Its translation is CASKAWGEGDNQPQHF.

The genes are TRBV6-1 and TRBJ1-5; TRBD1 might be the D (6 bases). The CDR3 length is 16 residues. Germline V gives CDR1 MNHNS, CDR2 SASEGT. Trimming stripped 3 bases from V and 9 bases from J, with 21 bases between. CDR3 protein: CASSDNRDSRGGPQHF. The CDR3 DNA reads as TGTGCCAGCAGTGACAACCGGGACTCCCGAGGGGGGCCCCAGCATTTT.

This clone has only one observation. The gene calls are TRBV13 and TRBJ1-5; no definite D call. Germline assignment: CDR1 PRHDT and CDR2 FYEKMQ (reference sequence). V was shortened by 3 bases and J by 6 bases, with 6 bases between the two germline ends. The CDR3 totals 12 residues. The CDR3 reads CASSFVGQPQHF. In nucleotides, the CDR3 is TGTGCCAGCAGCTTTGTAGGTCAGCCCCAGCATTTT.

The gene calls are TRBV5-6 and TRBJ2-5, with 7 bases matching TRBD1. The J call may be faulty, since TRBJ2-7 better matches the DNA end. CDR1 is SGHDT and CDR2 is YYEEEE in the germline V gene. This CDR3 has 15 amino acids. In nucleotides, the CDR3 is TGTGCCAGCAGCTTAAGCCAGGGGGATACATACGAGCAGTACTTC. It is translated as CASSLSQGDTYEQYF.

CDR3 in DNA: TGTGCCAGCGCCTGGCGTCTCGGGTCGCGATACGAGCAGTACTTC. Amino acids: CASAWRLGSRYEQYF. The chain is built from TRBV27 and TRBJ2-7; D ambiguous. This CDR3 has 15 amino acids. The ends were cut back, 8 bases at V and 4 bases at J, with 21 bases in the middle. Germline CDR1 MNHEY, CDR2 SMNVEV (reference sequence).